One sample yielded the 30 T cell receptor beta chains listed below, sequenced in a study of esophageal squamous cell carcinoma under preoperative chemotherapy. TCRdb redid the calling of the PCR reads with MiXCR, one entry per CDR3 protein. The sample includes around 14,000 distinct CDR3 sequences, 60% of them seen just once. Sample time point: before preoperative PTX-NDP chemotherapy. Sampling was conducted from a patient given preoperative chemotherapy. These receptors were obtained from a human donor with esophageal squamous cell carcinoma. The donor label of this sample is uncertain.

The chain employs TRBV6-1 and TRBJ2-5; D call uncertain. The ends were cut back, 4 bases at V and 5 bases at J, with 11 bases in the middle. The germline V gene encodes CDR1 MNHNS and CDR2 SASEGT. CDR3 length: 13 amino acids. This CDR3 reads CASSVVAWETQYF. The CDR3, as DNA: TGTGCCAGCAGTGTGGTGGCTTGGGAGACCCAGTACTTC.

The sample holds one count of this clonotype. The chain carries TRBV27 and TRBJ2-1; TRBD2 is a possible D gene (6 bases). The last part of the DNA fits TRBJ2-7 better; the J call may be wrong. Germline-derived CDR1 and CDR2 are MNHEY and SMNVEV (reference sequence). The length of the CDR3 is 12 residues. CDR3 DNA: TGTGCCAGCATCGGCGGGGAGTACGAGCAGTACTTC. This sequence encodes CASIGGEYEQYF.

Concerning this clonotype: The junction shows a germline mismatch at one end, possibly a read error. This rearrangement joins TRBV10-1 to TRBJ2-3, with 7 bases matching TRBD2. There are 15 residues in the CDR3. CDR1 and CDR2 from the germline V gene are WNHNN and SYGVQD (reference sequence). The CDR3 loop reads CARGGGGAARDTQYF. CDR3 nucleotide sequence: TGCGCCAGGGGTGGGGGGGGAGCAGCCCGGGATACCCAGTATTTT.

This clonotype qualifies as medium-sized. The chain links TRBV6-2 or TRBV6-3 to TRBJ2-2; no clear D. V lost 5 bases and J 8 bases, leaving 6 bases between the germline ends. This CDR3 is built from 11 residues. Germline assignment: CDR1 MNHEY and CDR2 SVGEGT. CDR3 region: CASSKVGELFF. DNA of the CDR3: TGTGCCAGCAGTAAAGTGGGGGAGCTGTTTTTT.

This chain connects TRBV6-1 to TRBJ2-1; D could derive from TRBD1 or TRBD2 (6 bases each). TRBJ2-4 explains the end of the DNA better; the J call may be wrong. The CDR3 has 14 amino acids. CDR1 is MNHNS and CDR2 is SASEGT in the germline V gene. The CDR3 region is CGGAGLGAKDTQYF. CDR3 DNA: TGTGGCGGCGCGGGGCTGGGGGCCAAAGACACTCAGTACTTC.

The V and J genes are TRBV6-1 and TRBJ1-2, with D tentatively TRBD1 (5 bases). Trimming pared 7 bases from V and 0 bases from J, leaving 15 bases between. Per the germline V gene, CDR1 is MNHNS and CDR2 is SASEGT. CDR3 length equals 15 residues. The DNA for the CDR3 is TGTGCCAGCACCCTAGATACAGGCTCTAACTATGGCTACACCTTC. Protein product: CASTLDTGSNYGYTF.

In its sample, this clonotype was seen once. V is TRBV6-5 and J is TRBJ2-1; 7 bases are a match to TRBD2. V gave up 0 bases and J gave up 5 bases; unmatched junction bases: 7. Germline assignment: CDR1 MNHEY and CDR2 SVGAGI. The length of the CDR3 is 16 residues. The CDR3, as DNA: TGTGCCAGCAGTTACTCGGGGGGGAAGGTCGACAATGAGCAGTTCTTC. Translated, it gives CASSYSGGKVDNEQFF.

To note about this clonotype: The germline gene is not matched at one end of the junction; a read error may be the cause. The J gene is TRBJ2-1, the V gene TRBV6-1; 7 bases map to TRBD2. This CDR3 contains 16 residues. Germline loops: CDR1 MNHNS, CDR2 SASEGT. Written as DNA, the CDR3 is TGTGCCAGCAGGGGAGGTGGGGAGGGAGACCCAGATACCCAGTATTTC. Its protein product is CASRGGGEGDPDTQYF.

The V and J genes are TRBV7-2 and TRBJ2-7; 10 bases align to TRBD2. The CDR3 length is 16 residues. J lost 1 base, V lost 5 bases, and 8 bases had no gene match. Germline CDR1 is SGHTA and CDR2 is FQGNSA. CDR3 sequence reads: CASSLGLAALSYEQYF. The CDR3 DNA sequence: TGTGCCAGCAGCCTCGGACTAGCGGCCCTTTCCTACGAGCAGTACTTC.

V usage is TRBV6-1 and J usage is TRBJ2-4; TRBD2 matches 11 bases. The DNA end lines up better with TRBJ2-1; the J call may be wrong. Germline loops: CDR1 MNHNS, CDR2 SASEGT. This CDR3 is built from 13 residues. The CDR3 spells CASTGLAGGEQFF. For the CDR3, the DNA is TGTGCCAGCACCGGACTAGCGGGTGGTGAGCAGTTCTTC.

Notes on this clonotype: One end of the junction fails to match germline, which may point to a read error. The V call is TRBV6-1, the J call TRBJ2-3, with 8 bases matching TRBD2. The CDR3 totals 16 residues. Germline CDR1 is MNHNS and CDR2 is SASEGT. The CDR3 sequence: CASGGNGGGGEETQYF. The CDR3 DNA reads TGTGCCAGCGGGGGCAACGGGGGGGGCGGCGAAGAGACGCAGTATTTC.

This chain connects TRBV6-5 to TRBJ1-4; a weak D match, TRBD1 (5 bases). Per germline, CDR1 MNHEY and CDR2 SVGAGI. This CDR3 spans 14 amino acids. V shed 2 bases and J shed 8 bases, with 12 bases lying between them. The CDR3 nucleotides are TGTGCCAGCAGTTACGACAGCGTGGACGAAAAACTGTTTTTT. Its translation is CASSYDSVDEKLFF.

As for this clonotype: One junction end does not reproduce the germline sequence, and a read error may be involved. The chain recombines TRBV6-1 with TRBJ2-1; tentatively, D is TRBD2 (7 bases). The CDR3 is 18 residues long. Germline-derived CDR1 and CDR2 are MNHNS and SASEGT. The CDR3: CASSGREGGALTYNEQFF. The CDR3 nucleotides are TGTGCCAGCAGTGGGAGAGAGGGGGGGGCGTTGACCTACAATGAGCAGTTCTTT.

This clonotype appeared many times. CDR3 sequence (DNA): TGTGCCAGCAGCTCCGGAGCGGGAGGGCTGGAGACCCAGTACTTC. Protein product: CASSSGAGGLETQYF. The rearrangement uses TRBV7-8 and TRBJ2-5; 10 bases match TRBD2. With V trimmed by 4 bases and J by 5 bases, 7 bases remained unmatched. The length of the CDR3 is 15 residues. CDR1 SGHVS and CDR2 FQNEAQ come from the germline V gene.

The table lists this clonotype with many counts. The DNA of the CDR3 is TGTGCCAGCAGGAGCGGGAGGGGATTCACAGATACGCAGTATTTT. This codes for CASRSGRGFTDTQYF. V and J are TRBV6-2 or TRBV6-3 and TRBJ2-3; 10 bases align to TRBD2. This CDR3 contains 15 residues. J gave up 2 bases and V 6 bases, and 5 bases lay outside the gene matches. Germline V CDR1 and CDR2: MNHEY, SVGEGT.

Of note for this clonotype: The junction and the germline gene differ at one end; a read error may be behind it. The rearrangement joins TRBV12-3 or TRBV12-4 to TRBJ2-4; the D gene could be TRBD1 or TRBD2 (5 bases each). The CDR3 extends over 14 amino acids. The CDR3 region is CASRGVAATDTQYF. DNA of the CDR3: TGTGCCAGCAGGGGGGTTGCAGCCACAGACACGCAGTATTTC.

The V gene is TRBV6-5, the J gene TRBJ2-4, with D possibly matching TRBD2 (5 bases). Near its end, the DNA agrees better with TRBJ2-5, so the J call may be wrong. The length of the CDR3 is 17 residues. In germline, CDR1 is MNHEY, CDR2 SVGAGI. CDR3 DNA: TGTGCCAGCAGTTACTCGCGGTTTGCAGCGGAGCAAGAGACCCAGTACTTC. It codes for CASSYSRFAAEQETQYF.

The rearrangement links TRBV18 to TRBJ2-1, with D possibly matching TRBD1 (5 bases). The J call may be in error: the DNA end matches TRBJ2-5 better. The CDR3 extends over 15 amino acids. Germline assignment: CDR1 KGHSH and CDR2 LQKENI. The CDR3 DNA follows: TGTGCCAGCTCACCCCTAAAGGGTCCAGGGGAGACCCAGTACTTC. Translated, it gives CASSPLKGPGETQYF.

V and J are TRBV6-1 and TRBJ2-4; the D gene is possibly TRBD2 (7 bases). CDR3 size: 16 residues. The V gene's germline CDR1 is MNHNS and CDR2 SASEGT. V lost 4 bases and J lost 13, with 26 bases in between. CDR3 amino acids: CASSVKGGGGEDTQYF. For the CDR3, the DNA is TGTGCCAGCAGTGTCAAGGGGGGGGGAGGCGAAGATACGCAGTACTTC.

This clonotype appeared many times. The chain recombines TRBV6-1 with TRBJ2-7; tentatively, D is TRBD2 (7 bases). The CDR3 extends over 18 amino acids. Trimming stripped 3 bases from V and 1 base from J, with 22 bases between. Germline CDR1 MNHNS, CDR2 SASEGT. The CDR3 region is CASSDPGEGGLVSYEQYF. In DNA, the CDR3 is TGTGCCAGCAGTGACCCCGGGGAGGGGGGGCTCGTTTCCTACGAGCAGTACTTC.

This clonotype was detected many times. The chain uses TRBV6-4 and TRBJ2-3, with a weak D call TRBD2 (6 bases). This CDR3 contains 13 residues. Between the trimmed V and J ends, which lost 4 bases and 3 bases, there was a span of 8 bases. In germline, CDR1 is MRHNA, CDR2 SNTAGT. The CDR3 protein is CASSGAGTDTQYF. CDR3 sequence (DNA): TGTGCCAGCAGTGGAGCGGGTACAGATACGCAGTATTTT.

There are a few counts of this clonotype. V gene TRBV7-2 combines with J gene TRBJ2-1; tentatively, D is TRBD1 (5 bases). The germline V gene encodes CDR1 SGHTA and CDR2 FQGNSA. The CDR3 is 12 residues long. V gave up 3 bases and J gave up 10 bases, with 10 bases separating them. Written as DNA, the CDR3 is TGTGCCAGCAGCTTCCAGGGCTACGAGCAGTTCTTC. It encodes CASSFQGYEQFF.

CDR3 protein: CASSLGQINQPQHF. The CDR3 DNA reads as TGTGCCAGCAGTTTGGGACAGATCAATCAGCCCCAGCATTTT. The chain links TRBV12-3 or TRBV12-4 to TRBJ1-5; 7 bases align to TRBD1. This CDR3 is 14 amino acids long. V was clipped by 3 bases and J by 3 bases; unmatched bases: 2.

As concerns this clonotype: At one of its ends the junction is not consistent with the germline gene, which may arise from a read error. The V gene is TRBV4-1, the J gene TRBJ2-2; a possible D gene is TRBD2 (7 bases). The germline gives CDR1 MGHRA, CDR2 YSYEKL. This CDR3 comprises 17 residues. The CDR3 DNA is TGCGCCAGCAGCCAAGCCCTGACTAGCCTGTGCTCAGGGGAGCTGTATTTT. This translates into CASSQALTSLCSGELYF.

Only one count was recorded for this clonotype. This chain uses TRBV6-1 with TRBJ2-1; 9 bases are shared with TRBD2. The V gene end was trimmed by 2 bases and the J gene end by 10 bases; junction bases not matched to a gene: 12. The CDR3 is 16 residues long. Germline loops: CDR1 MNHNS, CDR2 SASEGT. The CDR3 nucleotides read TGTGCCAGCAGTGAACCATGGGCTAGCGGGATTGACGAGCAGTTCTTC. Residues: CASSEPWASGIDEQFF.

Note on this clonotype: One end of the junction is discordant with germline, which a read error may explain. The J gene is TRBJ2-4, the V gene TRBV6-1, with TRBD2 as a possible D gene (6 bases). The CDR3 loop spans 15 amino acids. The germline CDR1 and CDR2 sequences are MNHNS and SASEGT. CDR3: CASSAGGLARNIQYF. DNA for the CDR3: TGTGCCAGCAGTGCAGGAGGGCTAGCCAGAAACATTCAGTACTTC.

In the case of this clonotype: The CDR3 end shows no conserved phenylalanine or tryptophan, and so a read error is likely. The rearrangement joins TRBV27 to TRBJ2-5; D is uncertain. From germline, CDR1 is MNHEY and CDR2 SMNVEV (reference sequence). The length of the CDR3 is 13 residues. V was cut by 0 bases and J by 4 bases, with 6 bases left in between. The CDR3 here is CASSLSLRETQYL. Here the CDR3 DNA reads TGTGCCAGCAGTTTATCGTTGAGAGAGACCCAGTACTTG.

This clonotype is judged large. The rearrangement links TRBV6-1 to TRBJ2-1, with unresolved D. Between the trimmed V and J ends, which lost 4 bases and 4 bases, there was a span of 8 bases. This CDR3 spans 13 amino acids. The V gene's germline CDR1 is MNHNS and CDR2 SASEGT. The CDR3 nucleotides read TGTGCCAGCAGTGCTCACGTTTACAATGAGCAGTTCTTC. Its translation is CASSAHVYNEQFF.

Note on this clonotype: A read error may produce the germline difference seen at one junction end. V and J are TRBV6-1 and TRBJ2-1; D is possibly TRBD2 (7 bases). The CDR3 is 18 amino acids. Germline V lookup: CDR1 MNHNS, CDR2 SASEGT. CDR3 DNA sequence: TGTGCCAGCAGTGGGAGAGAGGGGGGGCCGTCGAACTACGGGGAGCAGTTTTTT. Translated, it gives CASSGREGGPSNYGEQFF.

The rearrangement uses TRBV6-1 and TRBJ2-4; tentatively, D is TRBD1 or TRBD2 (6 bases each). The tail of the sequence fits TRBJ2-3 better, so the J call may be wrong. In germline, CDR1 is MNHNS, CDR2 SASEGT. The CDR3 loop spans 16 amino acids. This chain's CDR3 is CASSRRWSGAKDMQYF. As DNA, the CDR3 is TGTGCCAGCAGCCGGCGGTGGTCGGGGGCCAAAGACATGCAGTATTTT.